A single sample gave rise to the 23 T cell receptor beta chains below, sequenced in a study of T-cell memory formation after mild COVID-19. MiXCR, run by TCRdb on the 5' RACE reads, gives a single entry per CDR3 protein. The sample consists of about 360,000 distinct CDR3 sequences, under 15% of them appearing once. The sequenced material came from PBMCs or a T cell subset sorted from them (not recorded which). The source of these receptors is a man aged 18 to 29 who had mild COVID-19 (a few samples of this study predate the infection). Cell type and time point are not known.

This clonotype turned up a few times. This chain uses TRBV11-2 with TRBJ1-1, with TRBD1 identical over 7 bases. Trimming removed 4 bases from V and 3 bases from J; junction bases left unmatched: 5. Per the germline V gene, CDR1 is SGHAT and CDR2 is FQNNGV. This CDR3 comprises 14 residues. The CDR3 sequence is CASSSSRGDTEAFF. As DNA, the CDR3 is TGTGCCAGCAGCTCGTCCAGGGGGGACACTGAAGCTTTCTTT.

This clonotype has just a few counts. The chain employs TRBV6-6 and TRBJ2-6, with 8 nucleotides matching TRBD1. Per germline, CDR1 MNHNY and CDR2 SVGAGI (reference sequence). V shed 6 bases and J 2 bases; nucleotides not matched to a gene: 9. The CDR3 consists of 17 residues. The CDR3, as DNA: TGTGCCAGCAGACACGGACAGGGAACGGCTGGGGCCAACGTCCTGACTTTC. It is translated as CASRHGQGTAGANVLTF.

The chain uses TRBV20-1 and TRBJ2-7; 9 nucleotides match TRBD1. Germline loops: CDR1 DFQATT, CDR2 SNEGSKA (reference sequence). Unmatched junction bases numbered 6, after V lost 3 bases and J lost 0 bases. The CDR3 sequence is 15 residues long. DNA for the CDR3: TGCAGTGCTAGGTCGGGACAGGGAGACTCCTACGAGCAGTACTTC. Translation gives CSARSGQGDSYEQYF.

There are many counts of this clonotype. The chain carries TRBV7-3 and TRBJ2-1; D may be TRBD2 (6 bases). Trimming pared 2 bases from V and 4 bases from J, leaving 12 bases between. Germline-derived CDR1 and CDR2 are SGHTA and FQGTGA. This CDR3 is built from 15 residues. In DNA, the CDR3 is TGTGCCAGCAGCTTACTAGGCGGGGCTTACAATGAGCAGTTCTTC. This codes for CASSLLGGAYNEQFF.

The chain joins TRBV11-2 to TRBJ1-1; TRBD1 matches 7 bases. This CDR3 comprises 11 residues. CDR1 is SGHAT, CDR2 FQNNGV, per germline. V shed 4 bases, J shed 8 bases, and the junction held 1 base outside the gene matches. CDR3 sequence (DNA): TGTGCCAGCAGCTGGGGACAGGAAGCTTTCTTT. This gives the protein CASSWGQEAFF.

This clonotype showed up just a few times. The rearrangement joins TRBV20-1 to TRBJ2-1; no definite D call. Trimming removed 3 bases from V and 8 bases from J, with 5 bases in between. Germline V gene sequence: CDR1 DFQATT, CDR2 SNEGSKA (reference sequence). The CDR3 runs to 10 residues. Written as DNA, the CDR3 is TGCAGTGCTAGCGGTTATGAGCAGTTCTTC. Translation gives CSASGYEQFF.

CDR3 nucleotides: TGTGCCAGCAGCTTGGCCCTAGCGGGGGTTGGCAATGAGCAGTTCTTC. It yields the protein CASSLALAGVGNEQFF. The V and J genes are TRBV5-4 and TRBJ2-1; the match to TRBD2 covers 10 bases. The V gene end was trimmed by 0 bases and the J gene end by 6 bases; junction bases not matched to a gene: 6. This CDR3 comprises 16 residues. The germline gives CDR1 SGHNT, CDR2 YYREEE (reference sequence).

The CDR3 DNA reads TGTGCCAGCCGGCGGGTCACAGATACGCAGTATTTT. Residues: CASRRVTDTQYF. The V and J genes are TRBV12-3 or TRBV12-4 and TRBJ2-3, with a tentative D call TRBD2 (5 bases). The CDR3 has 12 residues. Trimming took 8 bases from V and 2 from J, leaving 8 bases between them.

This clonotype was picked up many times. The chain employs TRBV11-3 and TRBJ2-2; 9 bases fit TRBD2. V was clipped by 3 bases and J by 6 bases; unmatched bases: 8. Per germline, CDR1 SGHNT and CDR2 YENEEA. The CDR3 is 16 residues long. The CDR3 DNA reads as TGTGCCAGCAGCTTTCGTGGCGCGGGGGGGCCCGGGGAGCTGTTTTTT. Its translation is CASSFRGAGGPGELFF.

This clonotype was observed a handful of times. V and J are TRBV18 and TRBJ2-2; 8 nucleotides align to TRBD2. Germline V lookup: CDR1 KGHSH, CDR2 LQKENI. V dropped 3 bases and J dropped 3; count of bases not matched to a gene: 0. The CDR3 runs to 14 residues. DNA of the CDR3: TGTGCCAGCTCACCGGGACTAGACACCGGGGAGCTGTTTTTT. Amino acids: CASSPGLDTGELFF.

This clonotype has just a few counts. The V call is TRBV6-5, the J call TRBJ2-3, with D unresolved. CDR1 and CDR2 from the germline V gene are MNHEY and SVGAGI. Between the trimmed V and J ends, which lost 2 bases and 0 bases, there was a span of 9 bases. The length of the CDR3 is 15 residues. In DNA, the CDR3 is TGTGCCAGCAGTTACAACTGGGCCAGCACAGATACGCAGTATTTT. It translates to CASSYNWASTDTQYF.

The table lists this clonotype with a few counts. The chain has TRBV12-3 or TRBV12-4 and TRBJ2-3; maybe TRBD2 (5 bases). The length of the CDR3 is 13 residues. V lost 4 bases and J 6 bases, leaving 11 bases between the germline ends. In DNA, the CDR3 is TGTGCCAGCAGTTCAGCCGGGGAGGATACGCAGTATTTT. As protein: CASSSAGEDTQYF.

Only a few counts were recorded for this clonotype. The rearrangement joins TRBV6-5 to TRBJ2-7; D might be TRBD1 or TRBD2, each matching 6 bases. Trimming left V 0 bases short and J 1 base short, with 10 bases between. Germline CDR1 is MNHEY and CDR2 is SVGAGI. CDR3 size: 15 residues. CDR3 coding DNA: TGTGCCAGCAGTTACTCGCAGGGGAGGTCCTACGAGCAGTACTTC. Encoded protein: CASSYSQGRSYEQYF.

The chain is built from TRBV20-1 and TRBJ1-1, with TRBD1 matching over 7 bases. CDR3 length: 13 amino acids. The J segment lost 9 bases and the V segment lost 5 bases, leaving 12 bases of the junction unmatched. CDR1 and CDR2 from the germline V gene are DFQATT and SNEGSKA (reference sequence). The CDR3 DNA is TGCAGTGCTCGTCTGACTACAGGGGTGAAAGCTTTCTTT. Its protein product is CSARLTTGVKAFF.

This clonotype was observed at least ten times. The chain is built from TRBV10-3 and TRBJ2-3; D may match TRBD1 or TRBD2 (5 bases each). This CDR3 has 14 amino acids. CDR1 and CDR2 from the germline V gene are ENHRY and SYGVKD. V was shortened by 4 bases and J by 1 base, with 9 bases between the two germline ends. The CDR3: CAISGQGRTDTQYF. In DNA form, the CDR3 reads TGTGCCATCAGTGGGCAGGGACGCACAGATACGCAGTATTTT.

There are a few counts of this clonotype. The rearrangement links TRBV4-3 to TRBJ1-2, with 7 bases matching TRBD1. CDR1 and CDR2 (germline): LGHNA, YSLEER. This CDR3 contains 14 residues. V gave up 0 bases and J gave up 7 bases; unmatched junction bases: 5. The CDR3 DNA sequence: TGCGCCAGCAGCCAAGATACCAGGGGGTCTGGCTACACCTTC. Its protein is CASSQDTRGSGYTF.

The chain carries TRBV12-3 or TRBV12-4 and TRBJ1-3, with D perhaps matching TRBD1 (5 bases). V was trimmed by 5 bases and J by 2 bases, leaving 25 bases between them. The CDR3 has 19 residues. As DNA, the CDR3 is TGTGCCAGCAGTCGCCCGGGGGACTTAATTTCGTATGCTGGAAACACCATATATTTT. Residues: CASSRPGDLISYAGNTIYF.

The V and J genes are TRBV2 and TRBJ2-3; D gene uncertain. The CDR3 is 14 residues long. With 7 bases removed from V and 0 bases from J, the gap between germline ends came to 11 bases. CDR1 SNHLY and CDR2 FYNNEI come from the germline V gene. The CDR3 DNA sequence: TGTGCCAGCAACGACGGGTTGAGCACAGATACGCAGTATTTT. This encodes CASNDGLSTDTQYF.

This clonotype has a handful of counts. The chain employs TRBV7-2 and TRBJ2-3, with 8 bases matching TRBD2. The germline V gene encodes CDR1 SGHTA and CDR2 FQGNSA. This CDR3 is 16 amino acids long. The V gene end was trimmed by 5 bases and the J gene end by 2 bases; junction bases not matched to a gene: 9. The CDR3 nucleotides read TGTGCCAGCAGCCTCGGGGGGGGTGGGATCACAGATACGCAGTATTTT. This codes for CASSLGGGGITDTQYF.

V is TRBV20-1 and J is TRBJ2-3; 7 positions agree with TRBD1. Per germline, CDR1 DFQATT and CDR2 SNEGSKA (reference sequence). V dropped 1 base and J dropped 3; count of bases not matched to a gene: 13. The CDR3 sequence is 17 residues long. The CDR3 bases are TGCAGTGCTAGAGCGGTTTACCGACAGGGAGAGACAGATACGCAGTATTTT. This sequence encodes CSARAVYRQGETDTQYF.

This clonotype was seen more than once but under ten times. This chain uses TRBV10-3 with TRBJ1-1; tentatively, D is TRBD1 (5 bases). Between the trimmed V and J ends, which lost 4 bases and 0 bases, there was a span of 9 bases. Germline loops: CDR1 ENHRY, CDR2 SYGVKD. This CDR3 spans 14 amino acids. CDR3 sequence reads: CAISAGALNTEAFF. The CDR3 bases are TGTGCCATCAGTGCTGGGGCGTTGAACACTGAAGCTTTCTTT.

The chain employs TRBV6-1 and TRBJ1-2, with no clear D. Trimming cost V 2 bases and J 0 bases, with 16 bases left between them. The CDR3 length is 17 residues. Germline loops: CDR1 MNHNS, CDR2 SASEGT. The CDR3: CASSEPFGTAANYGYTF. The DNA for the CDR3 is TGTGCCAGCAGTGAACCATTTGGTACAGCTGCTAACTATGGCTACACCTTC.

This clonotype occurred a few times. The V call is TRBV6-5, the J call TRBJ2-3; no reliable D call. CDR3 length: 15 amino acids. V shed 0 bases and J shed 2 bases, with 9 bases lying between them. Germline V gene data show CDR1 as MNHEY and CDR2 as SVGAGI. As DNA, the CDR3 is TGTGCCAGCAGTTACTCGAGTGGTATCACAGATACGCAGTATTTT. It encodes CASSYSSGITDTQYF.